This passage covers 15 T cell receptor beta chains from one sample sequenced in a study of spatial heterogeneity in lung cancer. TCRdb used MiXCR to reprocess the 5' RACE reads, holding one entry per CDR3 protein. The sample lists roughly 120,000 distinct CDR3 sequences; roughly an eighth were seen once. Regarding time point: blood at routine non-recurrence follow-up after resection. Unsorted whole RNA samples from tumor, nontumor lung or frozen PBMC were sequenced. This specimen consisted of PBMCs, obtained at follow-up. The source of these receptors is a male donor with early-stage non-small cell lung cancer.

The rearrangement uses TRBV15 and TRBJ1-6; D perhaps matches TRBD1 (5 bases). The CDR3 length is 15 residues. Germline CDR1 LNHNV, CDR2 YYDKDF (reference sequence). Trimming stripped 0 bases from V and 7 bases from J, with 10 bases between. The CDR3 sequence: CATSREGAGNSPLHF. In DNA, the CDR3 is TGTGCCACCAGCAGAGAAGGGGCCGGGAATTCACCCCTCCACTTT.

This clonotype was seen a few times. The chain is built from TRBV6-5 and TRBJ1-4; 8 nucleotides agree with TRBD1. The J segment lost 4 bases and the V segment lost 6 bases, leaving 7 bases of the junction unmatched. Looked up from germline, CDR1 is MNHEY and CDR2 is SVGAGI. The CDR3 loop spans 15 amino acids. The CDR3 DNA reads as TGTGCCAGCAGCCGGACAGGGACGAGTAATGAAAAACTGTTTTTT. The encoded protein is CASSRTGTSNEKLFF.

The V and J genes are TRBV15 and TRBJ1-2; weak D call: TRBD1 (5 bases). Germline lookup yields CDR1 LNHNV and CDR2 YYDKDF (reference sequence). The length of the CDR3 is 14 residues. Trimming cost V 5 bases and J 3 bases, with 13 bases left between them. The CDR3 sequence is CATSGHQGDYGYTF. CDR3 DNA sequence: TGTGCCACCAGCGGACACCAAGGGGACTATGGCTACACCTTC.

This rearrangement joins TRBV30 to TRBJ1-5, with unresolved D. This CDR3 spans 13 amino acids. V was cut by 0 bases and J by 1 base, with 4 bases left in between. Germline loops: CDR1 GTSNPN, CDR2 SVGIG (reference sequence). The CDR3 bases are TGTGCCTGGAGTGTCAGGAGCAATCAGCCCCAGCATTTT. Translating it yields CAWSVRSNQPQHF.

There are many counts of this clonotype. The CDR3 DNA reads TGTGCCAGCTACGACCCCGACCCGTTTTCCTACGAGCAGTACTTC. Its protein is CASYDPDPFSYEQYF. V is TRBV14 and J is TRBJ2-7; D call uncertain. Between the trimmed V and J ends, which lost 8 bases and 1 base, there was a span of 18 bases. Germline CDR1 and CDR2: SGHDN and FVKESK. This CDR3 has 15 amino acids.

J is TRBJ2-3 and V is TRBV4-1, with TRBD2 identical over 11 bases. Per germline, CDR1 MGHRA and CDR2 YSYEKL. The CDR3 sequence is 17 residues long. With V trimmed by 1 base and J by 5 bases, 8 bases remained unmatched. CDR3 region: CASSQAQGLAVVDTQYF. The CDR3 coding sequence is TGCGCCAGCAGCCAAGCCCAGGGACTAGCGGTCGTAGATACGCAGTATTTT.

CDR3 DNA sequence: TGTGCCAGCAGCTTAGGGGGACAGGGAAATGGCTACACCTTC. Its translation is CASSLGGQGNGYTF. The chain uses TRBV7-9 and TRBJ1-2; 9 nucleotides match TRBD1. The germline CDR1 and CDR2 sequences are SEHNR and FQNEAQ (reference sequence). This CDR3 is built from 14 residues. The V gene end was trimmed by 1 base and the J gene end by 6 bases; junction bases not matched to a gene: 3.

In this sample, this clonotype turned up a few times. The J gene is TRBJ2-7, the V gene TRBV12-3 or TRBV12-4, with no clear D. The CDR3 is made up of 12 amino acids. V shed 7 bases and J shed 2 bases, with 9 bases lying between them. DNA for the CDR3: TGTGCCAGCACCTCAGGCCCCTACGAGCAGTACTTC. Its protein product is CASTSGPYEQYF.

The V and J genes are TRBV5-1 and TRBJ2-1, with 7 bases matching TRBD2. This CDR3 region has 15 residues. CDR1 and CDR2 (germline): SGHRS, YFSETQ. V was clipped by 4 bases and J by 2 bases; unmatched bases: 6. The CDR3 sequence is CASSIPGGPYNEQFF. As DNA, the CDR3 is TGCGCCAGCAGCATCCCGGGGGGACCCTACAATGAGCAGTTCTTC. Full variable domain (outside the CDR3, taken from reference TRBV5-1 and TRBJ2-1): KAGVTQTPRYLIKTRGQQVTLSCSPISGHRSVSWYQQTPGQGLQFLFEYFSETQRNKGNFPGRFSGRQFSNSRSEMNVSTLELGDSALYLCASSIPGGPYNEQFFGPGTRLTVL.

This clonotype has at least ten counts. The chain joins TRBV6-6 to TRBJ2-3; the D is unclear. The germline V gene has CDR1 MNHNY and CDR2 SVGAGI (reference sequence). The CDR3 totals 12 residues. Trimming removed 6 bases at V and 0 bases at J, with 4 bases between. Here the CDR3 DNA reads TGTGCCAGCAGACCGAGCACAGATACGCAGTATTTT. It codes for CASRPSTDTQYF.

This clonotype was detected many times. The CDR3 sequence: CASSLNAGAISGELFF. CDR3 sequence (DNA): TGTGCCAGCAGCTTAAACGCGGGGGCTATTAGCGGGGAGCTGTTTTTT. The chain joins TRBV7-2 to TRBJ2-2; perhaps TRBD2 as D (7 bases). The CDR3 consists of 16 residues. Trimming cost V 2 bases and J 7 bases, with 17 bases left between them. Per germline, CDR1 SGHTA and CDR2 FQGNSA.

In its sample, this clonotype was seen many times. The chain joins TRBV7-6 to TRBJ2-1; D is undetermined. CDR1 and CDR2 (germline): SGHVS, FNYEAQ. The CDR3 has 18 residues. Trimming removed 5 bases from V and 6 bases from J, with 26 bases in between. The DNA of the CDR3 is TGTGCCAGCAGCCAAACCGCCGGACCGTTCCTTGTGCCCAATGAGCAGTTCTTC. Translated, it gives CASSQTAGPFLVPNEQFF.

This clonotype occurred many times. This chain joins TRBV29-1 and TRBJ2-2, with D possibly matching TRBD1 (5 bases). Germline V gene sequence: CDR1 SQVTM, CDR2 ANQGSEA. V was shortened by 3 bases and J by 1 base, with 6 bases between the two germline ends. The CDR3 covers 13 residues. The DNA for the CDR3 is TGCAGCGTTGACAGGGAGAACACCGGGGAGCTGTTTTTT. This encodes CSVDRENTGELFF.

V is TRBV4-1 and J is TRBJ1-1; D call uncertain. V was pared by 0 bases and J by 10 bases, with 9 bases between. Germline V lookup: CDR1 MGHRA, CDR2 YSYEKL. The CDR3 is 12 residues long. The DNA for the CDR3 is TGCGCCAGCAGCCAAGATGGAACGGTAGCTTTCTTT. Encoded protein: CASSQDGTVAFF.

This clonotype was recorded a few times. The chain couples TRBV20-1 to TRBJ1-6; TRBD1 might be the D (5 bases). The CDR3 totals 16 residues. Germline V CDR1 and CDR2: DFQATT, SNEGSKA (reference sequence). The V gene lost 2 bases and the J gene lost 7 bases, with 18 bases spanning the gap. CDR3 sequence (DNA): TGCAGTGCTAGACCAATGGAGGGGCCCCCCAATTCACCCCTCCACTTT. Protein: CSARPMEGPPNSPLHF.